Included here is one T cell receptor beta chain sequence, with context. Antigen specificity is unknown. The sample originates from a study of T cells after yellow fever vaccination. Study information: The fractions with low cell numbers were processed using SMART-Seq v4 Ultra Low Input.

Regarding the study as a whole: High-abundance clonotypes from the bulk population could contaminate FACS-sorted repertoires. Most primary-vaccination clones reappeared after the booster (just under 98% CD4, 85% to 90% CD8).

In making TCR cDNA, 5'RACE template switching added a universal primer site and UMIs to it. Each CDR3 protein is one row after TCRdb ran MiXCR on the 5' RACE reads. The sample carries about 50,000 distinct CDR3 sequences, roughly 6.9% recorded once. With 4 bases removed from V and 7 bases from J, the gap between germline ends came to 14 bases. The CDR3 totals 14 residues. The sequenced sample was CD8+ T cells sorted from PBMCs, obtained on the day of the first yellow fever vaccination. The V call is TRBV12-3 or TRBV12-4, the J call TRBJ1-5, with D possibly matching TRBD1 (6 bases). The TCR sequence derives from a young man who received the YFV17D yellow fever vaccine. The CDR3 region has the DNA TGTGCCAGCAGTTCAGCTACAGGGAGCCAGCCCCAGCATTTT. As protein: CASSSATGSQPQHF.